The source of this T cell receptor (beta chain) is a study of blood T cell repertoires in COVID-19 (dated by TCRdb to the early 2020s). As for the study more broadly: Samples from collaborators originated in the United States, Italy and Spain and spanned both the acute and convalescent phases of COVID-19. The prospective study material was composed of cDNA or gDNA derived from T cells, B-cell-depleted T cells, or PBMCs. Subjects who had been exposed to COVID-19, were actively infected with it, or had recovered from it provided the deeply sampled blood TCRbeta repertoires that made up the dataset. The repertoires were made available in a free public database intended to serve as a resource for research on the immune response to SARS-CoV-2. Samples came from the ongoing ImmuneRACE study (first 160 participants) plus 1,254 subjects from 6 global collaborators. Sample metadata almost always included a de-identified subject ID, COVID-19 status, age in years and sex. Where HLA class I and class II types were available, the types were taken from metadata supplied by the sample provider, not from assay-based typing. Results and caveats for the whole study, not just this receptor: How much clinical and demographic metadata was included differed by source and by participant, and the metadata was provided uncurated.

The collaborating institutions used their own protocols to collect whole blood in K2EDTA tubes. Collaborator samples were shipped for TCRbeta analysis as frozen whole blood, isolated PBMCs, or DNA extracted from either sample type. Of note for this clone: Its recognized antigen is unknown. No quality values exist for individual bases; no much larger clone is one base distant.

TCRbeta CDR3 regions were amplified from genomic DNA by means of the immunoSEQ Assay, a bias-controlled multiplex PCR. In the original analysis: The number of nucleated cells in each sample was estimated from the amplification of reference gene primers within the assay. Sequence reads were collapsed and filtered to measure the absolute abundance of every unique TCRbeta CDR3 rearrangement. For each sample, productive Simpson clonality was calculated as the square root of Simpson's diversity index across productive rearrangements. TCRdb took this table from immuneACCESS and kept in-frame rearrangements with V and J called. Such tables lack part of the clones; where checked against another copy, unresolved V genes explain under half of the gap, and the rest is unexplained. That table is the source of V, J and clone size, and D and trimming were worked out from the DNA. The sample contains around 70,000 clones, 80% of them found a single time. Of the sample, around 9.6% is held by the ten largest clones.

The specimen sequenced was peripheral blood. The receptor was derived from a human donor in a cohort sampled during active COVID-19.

At the DNA level, the sequence is TGTGCCAGCAGCTTAAGCGGGGATCAGCCCCAGCATTTT. It translates as CASSLSGDQPQHF. Here the chain combines TRBV7-2 and TRBJ1-5; no D gene is confidently identified. The CDR3 numbers 13 residues from cysteine through phenylalanine. Only CDR3 DNA is held: 39 bases, read in frame from base 1. Between the V and J ends, shortened by 2 bases and 5 bases respectively, the junction contains 7 bases. From the germline V gene, CDR1 is SGHTA and CDR2 is FQGNSA. Supplemented by the reference TRBV7-2 and TRBJ1-5 proteins around the CDR3, the complete variable domain is GAGVSQSPSNKVTEKGKDVELRCDPISGHTALYWYRQSLGQGLEFLIYFQGNSAPDKSGLPSDRFSAERTGGSVSTLTIQRTQQEDSAVYLCASSLSGDQPQHFGDGTRLSIL.